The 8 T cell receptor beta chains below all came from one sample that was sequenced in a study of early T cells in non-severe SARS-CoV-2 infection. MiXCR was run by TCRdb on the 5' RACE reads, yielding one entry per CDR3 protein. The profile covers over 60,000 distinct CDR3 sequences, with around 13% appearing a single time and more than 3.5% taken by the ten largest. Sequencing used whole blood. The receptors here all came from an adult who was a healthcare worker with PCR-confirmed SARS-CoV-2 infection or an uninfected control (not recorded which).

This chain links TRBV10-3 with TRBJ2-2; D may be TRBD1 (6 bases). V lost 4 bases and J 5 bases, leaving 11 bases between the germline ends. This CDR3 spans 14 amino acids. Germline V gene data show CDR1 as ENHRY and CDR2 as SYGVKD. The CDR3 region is CAISANRVTGELFF. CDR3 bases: TGTGCCATCAGTGCAAACAGGGTTACCGGGGAGCTGTTTTTT.

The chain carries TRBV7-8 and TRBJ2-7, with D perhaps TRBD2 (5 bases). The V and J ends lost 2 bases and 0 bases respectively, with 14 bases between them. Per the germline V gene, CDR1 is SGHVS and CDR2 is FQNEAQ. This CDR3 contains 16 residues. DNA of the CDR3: TGTGCCAGCAGCTTATCATCTGGACTGAGCTCCTACGAGCAGTACTTC. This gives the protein CASSLSSGLSSYEQYF. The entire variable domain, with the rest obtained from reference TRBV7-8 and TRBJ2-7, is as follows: GAGVSQSPRYKVAKRGQDVALRCDPISGHVSLFWYQQALGQGPEFLTYFQNEAQLDKSGLPSDRFFAERPEGSVSTLKIQRTQQEDSAVYLCASSLSSGLSSYEQYFGPGTRLTVT.

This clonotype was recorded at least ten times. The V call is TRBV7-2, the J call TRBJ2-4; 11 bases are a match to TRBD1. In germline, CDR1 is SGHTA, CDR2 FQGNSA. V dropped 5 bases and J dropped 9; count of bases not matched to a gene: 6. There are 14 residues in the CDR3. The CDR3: CASSPGQGVGIQYF. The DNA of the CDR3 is TGTGCCAGCAGCCCGGGACAGGGGGTGGGCATTCAGTACTTC.

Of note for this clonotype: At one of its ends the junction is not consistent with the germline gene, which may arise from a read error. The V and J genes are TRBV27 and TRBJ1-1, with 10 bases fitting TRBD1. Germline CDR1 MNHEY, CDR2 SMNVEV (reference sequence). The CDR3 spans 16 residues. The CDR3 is CASSLHGTGENTKAFF. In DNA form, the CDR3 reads TGTGCCAGCAGTTTACATGGGACAGGGGAAAACACTAAAGCTTTCTTT.

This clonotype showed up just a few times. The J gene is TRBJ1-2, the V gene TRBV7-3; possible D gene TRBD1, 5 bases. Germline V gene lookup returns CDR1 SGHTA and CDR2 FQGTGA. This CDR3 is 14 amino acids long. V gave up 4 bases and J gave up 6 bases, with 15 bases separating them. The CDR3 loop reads CASSSMAGGHGYTF. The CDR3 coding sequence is TGTGCCAGCAGCTCCATGGCGGGGGGACATGGCTACACCTTC. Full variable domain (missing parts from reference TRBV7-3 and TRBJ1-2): GAGVSQTPSNKVTEKGKYVELRCDPISGHTALYWYRQSLGQGPEFLIYFQGTGAADDSGLPNDRFFAVRPEGSVSTLKIQRTERGDSAVYLCASSSMAGGHGYTFGSGTRLTVV.

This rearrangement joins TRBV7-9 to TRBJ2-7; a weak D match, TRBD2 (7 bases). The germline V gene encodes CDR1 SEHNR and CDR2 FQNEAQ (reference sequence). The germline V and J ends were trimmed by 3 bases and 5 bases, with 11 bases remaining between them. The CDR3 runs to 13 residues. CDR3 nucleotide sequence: TGTGCCAGCAGCTTTCAGGGGAGGGACGAGCAGTACTTC. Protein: CASSFQGRDEQYF.

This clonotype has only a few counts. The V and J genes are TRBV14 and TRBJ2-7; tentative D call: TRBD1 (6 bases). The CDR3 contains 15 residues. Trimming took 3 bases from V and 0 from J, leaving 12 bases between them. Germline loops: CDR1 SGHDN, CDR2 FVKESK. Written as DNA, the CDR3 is TGTGCCAGCAGCCACCGAGACAGGCACTCCTACGAGCAGTACTTC. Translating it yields CASSHRDRHSYEQYF. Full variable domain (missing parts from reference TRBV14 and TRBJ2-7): EAGVTQFPSHSVIEKGQTVTLRCDPISGHDNLYWYRRVMGKEIKFLLHFVKESKQDESGMPNNRFLAERTGGTYSTLKVQPAELEDSGVYFCASSHRDRHSYEQYFGPGTRLTVT.

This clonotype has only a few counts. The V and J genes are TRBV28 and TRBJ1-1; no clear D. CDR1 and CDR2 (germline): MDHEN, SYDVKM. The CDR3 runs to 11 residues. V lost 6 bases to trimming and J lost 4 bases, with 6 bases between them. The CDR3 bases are TGTGCCAGCAGGCGCTCCACTGAAGCTTTCTTT. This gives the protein CASRRSTEAFF.